This passage covers 30 T cell receptor beta chains from one sample sequenced in a study of blood T cells in healthy people across ages. For the second PCR, which ran for roughly 6 to 12 cycles, a sample-barcoded 5' primer and a J-beta primer mix were used. Via MiXCR, TCRdb re-called the 5' RACE reads, giving one row per CDR3 protein. The table includes roughly 1.6 million distinct CDR3 sequences, roughly a third detected once. Sequenced input: blood. The receptor set was obtained from a woman in her 30s in good health.

The chain joins TRBV6-1 to TRBJ2-7; no clear D. Trimming pared 4 bases from V and 4 bases from J, leaving 5 bases between. The germline V gene encodes CDR1 MNHNS and CDR2 SASEGT. This CDR3 is 11 amino acids long. The CDR3 DNA is TGTGCCAGCAGTGGGTGGTACGAGCAGTACTTC. It translates to CASSGWYEQYF.

This clonotype was observed many times. The chain is built from TRBV5-1 and TRBJ2-5, with a tentative D call TRBD2 (5 bases). CDR3 size: 14 residues. Germline CDR1 and CDR2: SGHRS and YFSETQ. Trimming stripped 3 bases from V and 4 bases from J, with 13 bases between. CDR3 protein: CASSSGVHGETQYF. The CDR3 DNA is TGCGCCAGCAGCTCCGGGGTTCACGGAGAGACCCAGTACTTC.

This clonotype was seen more than once but under ten times. V is TRBV7-8 and J is TRBJ2-3; D not certain. Looked up from germline, CDR1 is SGHVS and CDR2 is FQNEAQ. This CDR3 has 13 residues. Trimming stripped 5 bases from V and 5 bases from J, with 11 bases between. The CDR3 nucleotides are TGTGCCAGCAGCATATCTCCCGGAGATACGCAGTATTTT. It specifies CASSISPGDTQYF.

The chain carries TRBV7-9 and TRBJ2-3, with D unresolved. Between the trimmed V and J ends, which lost 5 bases and 2 bases, there was a span of 14 bases. Germline V CDR1 and CDR2: SEHNR, FQNEAQ (reference sequence). The CDR3 covers 15 residues. CDR3 bases: TGTGCCAGCAGCAAACCCAGAAGCCTCACAGATACGCAGTATTTT. It is translated as CASSKPRSLTDTQYF.

This clonotype was recorded a few times. The chain employs TRBV27 and TRBJ1-6; D might be TRBD1 (5 bases). CDR1 is MNHEY, CDR2 SMNVEV, per germline (reference sequence). The V end lost 2 bases, the J end lost 10 bases, and 15 bases lay between the germline ends. This CDR3 region has 15 residues. The CDR3 sequence: CASSLGPARGSPLHF. The CDR3 nucleotides read TGTGCCAGCAGTTTAGGCCCGGCGCGGGGGTCACCCCTCCACTTT.

In nucleotides, the CDR3 is TGCAGTATCCTTGGGGGGGTGGACGAGCAGTACTTC. The encoded protein is CSILGGVDEQYF. The rearrangement joins TRBV20-1 to TRBJ2-7, with 7 bases fitting TRBD2. J was trimmed by 5 bases and V by 8 bases; bases with no gene match: 9. The V gene's germline CDR1 is DFQATT and CDR2 SNEGSKA (reference sequence). The CDR3 covers 12 residues.

J is TRBJ2-1 and V is TRBV12-3 or TRBV12-4; 8 nucleotides agree with TRBD2. CDR3 size: 16 residues. This CDR3 reads CVSRPPGLGSYNEQFF. The DNA of the CDR3 is TGTGTCAGTCGCCCCCCGGGACTAGGCTCCTACAATGAGCAGTTCTTC.

The chain carries TRBV7-3 and TRBJ2-7, with D tentatively TRBD1 (6 bases). Deletions cut 5 bases from V and 4 bases from J, with 18 bases between. The CDR3 is made up of 15 amino acids. Germline CDR1 is SGHTA and CDR2 is FQGTGA. The CDR3 DNA reads TGTGCCAGCAGCCTTAGCACCAACAGGGTTTACGAGCAGTACTTC. Its translation: CASSLSTNRVYEQYF.

The gene calls are TRBV24-1 and TRBJ2-1; D is perhaps TRBD1 or TRBD2 (7 bases each). V lost 4 bases, J lost 6 bases, and 18 bases lay in between. The CDR3 has 16 residues. The germline CDR1 and CDR2 sequences are KGHDR and SFDVKD. In DNA, the CDR3 is TGTGCCACCAGTGAGGGGGGGACAGTTAGGATCAATGAGCAGTTCTTC. Translating gives CATSEGGTVRINEQFF.

This clonotype was detected only a few times. The chain uses TRBV6-5 and TRBJ2-1; 9 bases match TRBD2. The CDR3 sequence is 15 residues long. V dropped 0 bases and J dropped 9; count of bases not matched to a gene: 6. Per the germline V gene, CDR1 is MNHEY and CDR2 is SVGAGI. The CDR3 sequence: CASSYSISGGGEQFF. As DNA, the CDR3 is TGTGCCAGCAGTTACTCGATTAGCGGGGGAGGTGAGCAGTTCTTC.

This clonotype has only a few counts. A junction boundary mismatches the germline segment, possibly from a read error. The chain's CDR3 is CASSLVRTGSSEQYF. CDR3 nucleotides: TGTGCCAGCAGCTTAGTCAGGACAGGGTCCTCCGAGCAGTACTTC. The chain is built from TRBV7-2 and TRBJ2-7; the match to TRBD1 covers 8 bases. CDR3 length: 15 residues. Germline CDR1 SGHTA, CDR2 FQGNSA.

The chain uses TRBV2 and TRBJ2-3, with a possible D match to TRBD1 (6 bases). V was trimmed by 6 bases and J by 2 bases, leaving 18 bases between them. The germline CDR1 and CDR2 sequences are SNHLY and FYNNEI. This CDR3 contains 16 residues. This CDR3 is CASSPGHLRNTDTQYF. Written as DNA, the CDR3 is TGTGCCAGCAGCCCGGGACACCTCAGGAACACAGATACGCAGTATTTT.

This clonotype was detected many times. This chain uses TRBV12-3 or TRBV12-4 with TRBJ1-4; D perhaps matches TRBD1 (5 bases). The CDR3 has 14 residues. Trimming cost V 7 bases and J 7 bases, with 16 bases left between them. Written as DNA, the CDR3 is TGTGCCAGCACTATCGGGACCGTCCCTGAAAAACTGTTTTTT. Translated, it gives CASTIGTVPEKLFF.

The rearrangement uses TRBV5-8 and TRBJ1-2; possible D gene TRBD1, 5 bases. Trimming pared 4 bases from V and 5 bases from J, leaving 18 bases between. This CDR3 contains 15 residues. CDR1 is SGHTS, CDR2 YDEGEE, per germline. This CDR3 reads CASSPGRGRGYGYTF. As DNA, the CDR3 is TGTGCCAGCAGCCCTGGACGGGGACGGGGATATGGCTACACCTTC.

V and J are TRBV24-1 and TRBJ2-1, with 9 nucleotides matching TRBD2. V lost 6 bases to trimming and J lost 4 bases; unmatched junction nucleotides: 6. This CDR3 is 15 amino acids long. Per the germline V gene, CDR1 is KGHDR and CDR2 is SFDVKD. The CDR3 spells CATSPASGTYNEQFF. The CDR3, as DNA: TGTGCCACCAGTCCGGCTAGCGGGACTTACAATGAGCAGTTCTTC.

J is TRBJ2-5 and V is TRBV6-1; 9 positions agree with TRBD2. CDR3 length equals 15 residues. With V trimmed by 5 bases and J by 1 base, 5 bases remained unmatched. From germline, CDR1 is MNHNS and CDR2 SASEGT. CDR3 sequence (DNA): TGTGCCAGCAGTAGGCTAGCGGGGAGCCAAGAGACCCAGTACTTC. Translated, it gives CASSRLAGSQETQYF.

This clonotype has just a few counts. The V call is TRBV25-1, the J call TRBJ2-5; D is unclear. CDR3 length: 14 residues. Germline CDR1 and CDR2: MGHDK and SYGVNS. The germline V and J ends were trimmed by 3 bases and 5 bases, with 13 bases remaining between them. CDR3 DNA sequence: TGTGCCAGCAGTGATTTCGTCAGCCGGGAGACCCAGTACTTC. Translating it yields CASSDFVSRETQYF.

This clonotype was counted only a few times. The V and J genes are TRBV18 and TRBJ1-2; D perhaps matches TRBD1 (6 bases). The V gene's germline CDR1 is KGHSH and CDR2 LQKENI. V lost 4 bases and J lost 6, with 12 bases in between. This CDR3 region has 13 residues. The chain's CDR3 is CASSQQGADGYTF. The DNA for the CDR3 is TGTGCCAGCTCACAACAGGGTGCTGATGGCTACACCTTC.

On this clonotype itself: A much larger clone differs from this one at a single base, so this may be a read error. The V gene is TRBV6-1, the J gene TRBJ2-5; possible D gene TRBD1, 6 bases. CDR3 length equals 15 residues. V lost 6 bases, J lost 5 bases, and 19 bases lay in between. CDR1 and CDR2 (germline): MNHNS, SASEGT. The CDR3 nucleotides read TGTGCCAGCAGGCAGGATTACAGGGTTCGGGAGACCCAGTACTTC. Its protein product is CASRQDYRVRETQYF.

The chain couples TRBV14 to TRBJ2-5; D perhaps matches TRBD2 (6 bases). Trimming took off 4 bases at V and 6 bases at J, with 15 bases between the two ends. This CDR3 region has 14 residues. Looked up from germline, CDR1 is SGHDN and CDR2 is FVKESK. The CDR3 DNA sequence: TGTGCCAGCAGCCCTGCGGGGTTTACGAAGACCCAGTACTTC. Its translation: CASSPAGFTKTQYF.

V gene TRBV11-2 combines with J gene TRBJ1-4; possibly TRBD1 for D (5 bases). The CDR3 is made up of 17 amino acids. CDR1 is SGHAT and CDR2 is FQNNGV in the germline V gene. Trimming cost V 3 bases and J 6 bases, with 20 bases left between them. CDR3 loop: CASSLGVAGQRDEKLFF. The CDR3 DNA is TGTGCCAGCAGCTTGGGGGTCGCAGGGCAACGAGATGAAAAACTGTTTTTT.

The rearrangement uses TRBV5-1 and TRBJ2-2; TRBD2 matches 7 bases. The V segment lost 0 bases and the J segment 3 bases; nucleotides outside the gene matches: 14. CDR3 length equals 19 residues. The germline CDR1 and CDR2 sequences are SGHRS and YFSETQ. In DNA, the CDR3 is TGCGCCAGCAGCTTGGAGTCTCGCTTGGGACTACAAGACACCGGGGAGCTGTTTTTT. Translating it yields CASSLESRLGLQDTGELFF.

This clonotype was counted between two and nine times. The chain couples TRBV6-5 to TRBJ1-1; unclear D gene. Trimming cost V 8 bases and J 0 bases, with 10 bases left between them. Germline V gives CDR1 MNHEY, CDR2 SVGAGI. The CDR3 is 13 amino acids. For the CDR3, the DNA is TGTGCCAGCTCGATGACCCTGAACACTGAAGCTTTCTTT. As protein: CASSMTLNTEAFF.

V is TRBV6-5 and J is TRBJ2-1, with D unresolved. Trimming removed 8 bases at V and 5 bases at J, with 10 bases between. Germline CDR1 MNHEY, CDR2 SVGAGI. The CDR3 is 12 amino acids. The CDR3 sequence: CASGPYHNEQFF. As DNA, the CDR3 is TGTGCCAGCGGGCCGTACCACAATGAGCAGTTCTTC.

The V call is TRBV20-1, the J call TRBJ1-2; D ambiguous. This CDR3 contains 15 residues. CDR1 DFQATT and CDR2 SNEGSKA come from the germline V gene (reference sequence). V lost 2 bases and J 0 bases, leaving 13 bases between the germline ends. Written as DNA, the CDR3 is TGCAGTGCTAGACCCCGGCGTGGGCCTAACTATGGCTACACCTTC. It encodes CSARPRRGPNYGYTF.

The V and J genes are TRBV20-1 and TRBJ2-7; D is uncertain. CDR3 length: 12 amino acids. Per germline, CDR1 DFQATT and CDR2 SNEGSKA (reference sequence). Trimming pared 0 bases from V and 9 bases from J, leaving 12 bases between. CDR3 sequence (DNA): TGCAGTGCTAGAGAGGAGAGTTTTGGGCAGTACTTC. Amino acids: CSAREESFGQYF.

V and J are TRBV27 and TRBJ2-5; 10 nucleotides match TRBD2. Judging by the DNA end, TRBJ2-7 fits better; the J call may be wrong. Germline CDR1 reads MNHEY; CDR2 reads SMNVEV (reference sequence). The length of the CDR3 is 15 residues. CDR3 bases: TGTGCCAGCAGTTTAGCGCTAGCGGGAGTGAACGAGCAGTACTTC. This translates into CASSLALAGVNEQYF.

The rearrangement links TRBV5-1 to TRBJ1-1, with 8 bases that match TRBD1. V gave up 4 bases and J gave up 4 bases; unmatched junction bases: 6. Germline V gives CDR1 SGHRS, CDR2 YFSETQ. The CDR3 consists of 14 residues. The DNA of the CDR3 is TGCGCCAGCAGCCCCACAGGGGGGGCCACTGAAGCTTTCTTT. Amino acids: CASSPTGGATEAFF.

This chain uses TRBV20-1 with TRBJ2-1; D may be TRBD1 (6 bases). Germline CDR1 and CDR2: DFQATT and SNEGSKA (reference sequence). The CDR3 contains 20 residues. V was cut by 8 bases and J by 0 bases, with 32 bases left in between. CDR3 loop: CSTYSTGGTNFRSSYNEQFF. In DNA, the CDR3 is TGCAGTACCTATTCGACAGGTGGGACCAATTTTAGGAGCTCCTACAATGAGCAGTTCTTC.

This clonotype was counted a few times. The chain is built from TRBV4-1 and TRBJ2-1, with 12 bases fitting TRBD2. The ends lost 4 bases at V and 0 bases at J; junction bases unmatched: 7. CDR1 is MGHRA and CDR2 is YSYEKL in the germline V gene. This CDR3 has 18 residues. CDR3 nucleotide sequence: TGCGCCAGCAGCCGAGGACTAGCGGGGCCACGCTCCTACAATGAGCAGTTCTTC. This sequence encodes CASSRGLAGPRSYNEQFF.